These 29 T cell receptor beta chains originate from one sample sequenced in a study of cytomegalovirus exposure and HLA in healthy donors. Clones were sequenced by immunoSEQ multiplex PCR, and TCRdb holds only the in-frame ones, with some missing. The sample contains more than 95,000 clones, roughly 86% of which appear only once. Input material: PBMCs. These receptor sequences come from a man aged 18 to 29 in good health and CMV-seronegative.

The J gene is TRBJ2-2, the V gene TRBV6-5; TRBD1 might be the D (6 bases). CDR1 MNHEY and CDR2 SVGAGI come from the germline V gene. The CDR3 runs 15 residues. V was pared by 2 bases and J by 4 bases, with 11 bases between. In DNA, the CDR3 is TGTGCCAGCAGTTACACCACAGGGATCACCGGGGAGCTGTTTTTT. Protein sequence: CASSYTTGITGELFF.

This clone came up once. This chain uses TRBV28 with TRBJ2-7; a weak D match, TRBD1 (6 bases). Trimming stripped 6 bases from V and 2 bases from J, with 8 bases between. CDR1 and CDR2 from the germline V gene are MDHEN and SYDVKM. This CDR3 spans 12 amino acids. CDR3 bases: TGTGCCAGCAGCGGACAGCCCTACGAGCAGTACTTC. Encoded protein: CASSGQPYEQYF.

This rearrangement joins TRBV6-5 to TRBJ2-1, with 8 nucleotides matching TRBD1. The CDR3 is 15 amino acids. Losses at the gene ends were 2 bases for V and 4 bases for J; bases not matched to a gene: 4. Germline-derived CDR1 and CDR2 are MNHEY and SVGAGI. The CDR3: CASSYDRGSYNEQFF. The CDR3 nucleotides read TGTGCCAGCAGTTACGACAGGGGATCTTACAATGAGCAGTTCTTC.

V gene TRBV15 combines with J gene TRBJ2-1; possibly TRBD2 for D (6 bases). This CDR3 has 16 residues. Between the trimmed V and J ends, which lost 0 bases and 1 base, there was a span of 10 bases. The germline V gene has CDR1 LNHNV and CDR2 YYDKDF (reference sequence). CDR3 protein: CATSRDGGGSYNEQFF. The CDR3 coding sequence is TGTGCCACCAGCAGAGACGGAGGAGGGTCCTACAATGAGCAGTTCTTC. Based on the CDR3 plus reference TRBV15 and TRBJ2-1, the full variable domain is DAMVIQNPRYQVTQFGKPVTLSCSQTLNHNVMYWYQQKSSQAPKLLFHYYDKDFNNEADTPDNFQSRRPNTSFCFLDIRSPGLGDTAMYLCATSRDGGGSYNEQFFGPGTRLTVL.

The chain couples TRBV5-1 to TRBJ2-7, with TRBD2 as a possible D gene (7 bases). The germline V and J ends were trimmed by 4 bases and 2 bases, with 10 bases remaining between them. Germline V lookup: CDR1 SGHRS, CDR2 YFSETQ. The CDR3 covers 13 residues. This chain's CDR3 is CASSRGAPYEQYF. In DNA, the CDR3 is TGCGCCAGCAGCCGGGGGGCCCCCTACGAGCAGTACTTC. Drawing the rest from reference TRBV5-1 and TRBJ2-7, the complete variable domain is KAGVTQTPRYLIKTRGQQVTLSCSPISGHRSVSWYQQTPGQGLQFLFEYFSETQRNKGNFPGRFSGRQFSNSRSEMNVSTLELGDSALYLCASSRGAPYEQYFGPGTRLTVT.

The gene calls are TRBV10-3 and TRBJ2-7; tentative D call: TRBD2 (6 bases). Trimming shortened V by 9 bases and J by 4 bases, and 19 bases separated the two germline ends. CDR1 and CDR2 (germline): ENHRY, SYGVKD. The CDR3 has 14 amino acids. The CDR3 DNA is TGTGCCATTAGCGACTCAGGAGGGGCTTACGAGCAGTACTTC. Translating gives CAISDSGGAYEQYF.

The V call is TRBV11-3, the J call TRBJ2-2; TRBD2 aligns across 7 bases. This CDR3 region has 16 residues. V lost 4 bases, J lost 1 base, and 6 bases stayed unmatched. CDR1 and CDR2 from the germline V gene are SGHNT and YENEEA. DNA for the CDR3: TGTGCCAGCAGCTCACGACTAGCCGAGAACACCGGGGAGCTGTTTTTT. The encoded protein is CASSSRLAENTGELFF.

The CDR3 sequence is CASSSDSGYSNQPQHF. CDR3 DNA sequence: TGTGCCAGCAGCTCCGACAGTGGCTATAGCAATCAGCCCCAGCATTTT. The chain employs TRBV2 and TRBJ1-5; D is perhaps TRBD1 (5 bases). Trimming took 6 bases from V and 0 from J, leaving 15 bases between them. Germline loops: CDR1 SNHLY, CDR2 FYNNEI. The CDR3 spans 16 residues.

V usage is TRBV7-9 and J usage is TRBJ2-5; D is possibly TRBD2 (6 bases). Trimming removed 4 bases from V and 5 bases from J, with 14 bases in between. The length of the CDR3 is 14 residues. The germline V gene encodes CDR1 SEHNR and CDR2 FQNEAQ (reference sequence). CDR3 nucleotide sequence: TGTGCCAGCAGCTGGACTGAAGGAGGGGAGACCCAGTACTTC. It is translated as CASSWTEGGETQYF.

The chain has TRBV7-2 and TRBJ2-3; D not resolved. The CDR3 sequence is 11 residues long. CDR1 is SGHTA, CDR2 FQGNSA, per germline. Trimming pared 6 bases from V and 6 bases from J, leaving 7 bases between. The CDR3 DNA sequence: TGTGCCAGCAGACTCGGGGATACGCAGTATTTT. Protein product: CASRLGDTQYF.

This clone has more than one count but fewer than ten. The rearrangement joins TRBV9 to TRBJ2-7, with 7 bases fitting TRBD2. Germline assignment: CDR1 SGDLS and CDR2 YYNGEE. J lost 3 bases, V lost 6 bases, and 6 bases had no gene match. The CDR3 extends over 13 amino acids. CDR3 in DNA: TGTGCCAGCACCCAAGGGGAGGGCTACGAGCAGTACTTC. Amino acids: CASTQGEGYEQYF.

This chain connects TRBV10-3 to TRBJ2-5, with 10 bases lining up with TRBD2. After removal of 6 bases from V and 4 bases from J, the junction contained 17 bases not matched to a gene. The V gene's germline CDR1 is ENHRY and CDR2 SYGVKD. The CDR3 covers 18 residues. For the CDR3, the DNA is TGTGCCATCAGCAAAAAAGGTGGCCTAGCGGGAGAAGTAGAGACCCAGTACTTC. It specifies CAISKKGGLAGEVETQYF.

The V call is TRBV9, the J call TRBJ2-7; D remains ambiguous. Germline CDR1 and CDR2: SGDLS and YYNGEE. The CDR3 is 15 residues long. Trimming left V 0 bases short and J 2 bases short, with 12 bases between. CDR3 loop: CASSVDPRETYEQYF. CDR3 sequence (DNA): TGTGCCAGCAGCGTAGACCCGAGAGAGACCTACGAGCAGTACTTC.

The gene calls are TRBV6-5 and TRBJ2-3; the D is unclear. Trimming cost V 6 bases and J 1 base, with 14 bases left between them. Looked up from germline, CDR1 is MNHEY and CDR2 is SVGAGI. This CDR3 comprises 15 residues. The CDR3 sequence: CASSSRDSGTDTQYF. The DNA for the CDR3 is TGTGCCAGCAGCTCCCGCGACTCAGGCACAGATACGCAGTATTTT.

The chain joins TRBV6-5 to TRBJ2-5; 7 bases match TRBD1. After removal of 5 bases from V and 7 bases from J, the junction contained 13 bases not matched to a gene. Germline-derived CDR1 and CDR2 are MNHEY and SVGAGI. The CDR3 is 15 amino acids. The DNA for the CDR3 is TGTGCCAGCAGTCAATGGGACAGCCCGACGCGGACCCAGTACTTC. It translates to CASSQWDSPTRTQYF.

V gene TRBV28 combines with J gene TRBJ1-1; D remains unclear. CDR1 and CDR2 (germline): MDHEN, SYDVKM. V lost 6 bases and J lost 8, with 13 bases in between. The CDR3 length is 12 residues. In DNA form, the CDR3 reads TGTGCCAGCAGATCTCCGTTATTGGAAGCTTTCTTT. Protein: CASRSPLLEAFF.

This clone is a singleton in its sample. The gene calls are TRBV4-2 and TRBJ2-7; maybe TRBD1 (6 bases). The CDR3 is 16 residues long. The V end lost 1 base, the J end lost 4 bases, and 17 bases lay between the germline ends. Looked up from germline, CDR1 is LGHNA and CDR2 is YNFKEQ. This chain's CDR3 is CASSQALGTTLYEQYF. The CDR3 bases are TGTGCCAGCAGCCAAGCTCTCGGGACAACACTTTACGAGCAGTACTTC.

The chain joins TRBV2 to TRBJ2-7; D uncertain. The CDR3 sequence is 12 residues long. Germline CDR1 is SNHLY and CDR2 is FYNNEI. Deletions cut 8 bases from V and 2 bases from J, with 10 bases between. CDR3 sequence: CASVGSAYEQYF. The CDR3, as DNA: TGTGCCAGCGTGGGCAGTGCCTACGAGCAGTACTTC.

The chain uses TRBV7-9 and TRBJ1-1, with 8 bases identical to TRBD1. Germline V gene lookup returns CDR1 SEHNR and CDR2 FQNEAQ (reference sequence). V shed 5 bases, J shed 3 bases, and the junction held 5 bases outside the gene matches. This CDR3 has 14 amino acids. The CDR3: CASSPGGADTEAFF. The DNA of the CDR3 is TGTGCCAGCAGCCCAGGGGGCGCAGACACTGAAGCTTTCTTT.

The V call is TRBV30, the J call TRBJ2-1, with 7 bases fitting TRBD2. CDR3 size: 17 residues. Germline V gives CDR1 GTSNPN, CDR2 SVGIG (reference sequence). With V trimmed by 1 base and J by 0 bases, 9 bases remained unmatched. CDR3 DNA sequence: TGTGCCTGGAGTGGGCTGGCGGGGGTGAGCTCCTACAATGAGCAGTTCTTC. This codes for CAWSGLAGVSSYNEQFF.

V is TRBV6-5 and J is TRBJ2-7, with a weak D call TRBD1 (5 bases). The CDR3 is made up of 14 amino acids. Trimming took 2 bases from V and 3 from J, leaving 11 bases between them. Germline V lookup: CDR1 MNHEY, CDR2 SVGAGI. The CDR3, as DNA: TGTGCCAGCAGTTACCGAAAGGGGCTCTACGAGCAGTACTTC. Its protein is CASSYRKGLYEQYF.

The sample holds one count of this clone. The rearrangement links TRBV4-1 to TRBJ2-7; 9 bases are shared with TRBD1. This CDR3 has 15 residues. V lost 0 bases to trimming and J lost 4 bases; unmatched junction nucleotides: 4. Germline CDR1 reads MGHRA; CDR2 reads YSYEKL. CDR3 coding DNA: TGCGCCAGCAGCCAAGATCTAGGGACAGGGTACGAGCAGTACTTC. It translates to CASSQDLGTGYEQYF.

V and J are TRBV19 and TRBJ1-2, with D hard to call. Germline V lookup: CDR1 LNHDA, CDR2 SQIVND (reference sequence). CDR3 length equals 13 residues. V lost 2 bases and J lost 5, with 9 bases in between. The CDR3 loop is CASSIRLRYGYTF. DNA of the CDR3: TGTGCCAGTAGTATAAGACTGCGTTATGGCTACACCTTC.

V gene TRBV7-9 combines with J gene TRBJ2-7; 11 bases fit TRBD2. This CDR3 comprises 15 residues. Looked up from germline, CDR1 is SEHNR and CDR2 is FQNEAQ (reference sequence). Losses at the gene ends were 5 bases for V and 2 bases for J; bases not matched to a gene: 5. The CDR3, as DNA: TGTGCCAGCAGCCCGGGACTAGCGGTAGCCTACGAGCAGTACTTC. Protein product: CASSPGLAVAYEQYF.

The chain uses TRBV29-1 and TRBJ1-2, with D unclear. Germline loops: CDR1 SQVTM, CDR2 ANQGSEA. CDR3 length equals 12 residues. V was shortened by 7 bases and J by 4 bases, with 13 bases between the two germline ends. The CDR3 loop is CSAHYQAYGYTF. CDR3 DNA: TGCAGCGCCCACTATCAAGCCTATGGCTACACCTTC. The full variable domain, its missing parts supplied by reference TRBV29-1 and TRBJ1-2, is SAVISQKPSRDICQRGTSLTIQCQVDSQVTMMFWYRQQPGQSLTLIATANQGSEATYESGFVIDKFPISRPNLTFSTLTVSNMSPEDSSIYLCSAHYQAYGYTFGSGTRLTVV.

The chain links TRBV27 to TRBJ1-1, with 7 bases fitting TRBD1. CDR3 size: 14 residues. From germline, CDR1 is MNHEY and CDR2 SMNVEV (reference sequence). Trimming at V came to 5 bases and at J to 2 bases, leaving 5 bases not matched to a gene. CDR3 DNA: TGTGCCAGCAGTCTGGGGACAGCTAACACTGAAGCTTTCTTT. Translation gives CASSLGTANTEAFF.

This sequence joins TRBV5-1 and TRBJ2-5; no definite D call. The CDR3 runs 11 residues. The V end was cut by 3 bases, the J end by 2 bases, with 2 bases between. Per germline, CDR1 SGHRS and CDR2 YFSETQ. CDR3 sequence reads: CASSSQETQYF. In DNA form, the CDR3 reads TGCGCCAGCAGCTCACAAGAGACCCAGTACTTC. The full variable domain, in which reference TRBV5-1 and TRBJ2-5 provide the parts outside the CDR3, is KAGVTQTPRYLIKTRGQQVTLSCSPISGHRSVSWYQQTPGQGLQFLFEYFSETQRNKGNFPGRFSGRQFSNSRSEMNVSTLELGDSALYLCASSSQETQYFGPGTRLLVL.

This clone was detected ten times or more. The gene calls are TRBV2 and TRBJ2-7, with a possible D match to TRBD2 (5 bases). Per germline, CDR1 SNHLY and CDR2 FYNNEI. V was clipped by 10 bases and J by 3 bases, with 13 bases between them. The CDR3 consists of 12 residues. The DNA for the CDR3 is TGTGCCACCGGGGAGACACACTACGAGCAGTACTTC. Translating gives CATGETHYEQYF.

The genes are TRBV6-1 and TRBJ1-2, with D hard to call. Germline CDR1 reads MNHNS; CDR2 reads SASEGT. The CDR3 has 13 amino acids. V dropped 2 bases and J dropped 3 bases, with 7 bases sitting between them. CDR3 region: CASSENSYYGYTF. DNA of the CDR3: TGTGCCAGCAGTGAAAACAGCTACTATGGCTACACCTTC.